One sample yielded the 15 T cell receptor beta chains listed below, sequenced in a study of T-cell memory formation after mild COVID-19. Each CDR3 protein is one row after TCRdb ran MiXCR on the 5' RACE reads. The sample holds a few hundred thousand distinct CDR3 sequences; over 20% are singletons and the top ten take roughly an eighth. Sequenced material: PBMCs or a T cell subset sorted from them (not recorded which). The receptor source for this set is an adult woman who had mild COVID-19 (a few samples of this study predate the infection). Cell type and time point are not known.

The chain combines TRBV7-2 with TRBJ1-2, with no clear D. The CDR3 totals 13 residues. V lost 11 bases and J lost 1, with 14 bases in between. Germline values: CDR1 SGHTA, CDR2 FQGNSA. CDR3 amino acids: CAERPALNYGYTF. Written as DNA, the CDR3 is TGTGCCGAGCGCCCAGCGCTTAACTATGGCTACACCTTC.

This clonotype turned up a few times. The chain combines TRBV5-1 with TRBJ2-2; no definite D call. The CDR3 covers 14 residues. Trimming removed 0 bases from V and 5 bases from J, with 8 bases in between. Germline CDR1 is SGHRS and CDR2 is YFSETQ. This CDR3 is CASSLGRWTGELFF. CDR3 in DNA: TGCGCCAGCAGCTTGGGTCGTTGGACCGGGGAGCTGTTTTTT.

This clonotype was recorded a few times. The chain links TRBV20-1 to TRBJ1-2, with a weak D call TRBD1 (5 bases). V gave up 4 bases and J gave up 4 bases, with 10 bases separating them. Per germline, CDR1 DFQATT and CDR2 SNEGSKA (reference sequence). The CDR3 contains 12 residues. The CDR3 region is CSAKDGAYGYTF. CDR3 in DNA: TGCAGTGCTAAGGACGGGGCCTATGGCTACACCTTC.

The rearrangement joins TRBV6-6 to TRBJ2-7, with D possibly being TRBD2 (6 bases). This CDR3 has 15 residues. From germline, CDR1 is MNHNY and CDR2 SVGAGI (reference sequence). V was clipped by 5 bases and J by 2 bases, with 16 bases between them. This chain's CDR3 is CASSHDGSPTYEQYF. CDR3 bases: TGTGCCAGCAGTCACGACGGGAGTCCAACCTACGAGCAGTACTTC.

This clonotype was counted many times. This chain uses TRBV12-3 or TRBV12-4 with TRBJ2-5; D unclear. The V end was cut by 2 bases, the J end by 3 bases, with 10 bases between. The CDR3 spans 14 residues. The CDR3 loop reads CASSLSTAKETQYF. CDR3 DNA: TGTGCCAGCAGTTTAAGTACAGCGAAAGAGACCCAGTACTTC.

This clonotype was counted only a few times. The V call is TRBV7-9, the J call TRBJ1-2, with 7 bases identical to TRBD1. This CDR3 is 12 amino acids long. The germline gives CDR1 SEHNR, CDR2 FQNEAQ (reference sequence). V gave up 5 bases and J gave up 7 bases; unmatched junction bases: 4. The CDR3 here is CASSSRGSGYTF. In DNA, the CDR3 is TGTGCCAGCAGCAGCAGGGGGTCTGGCTACACCTTC.

This chain connects TRBV2 to TRBJ1-2; D not certain. CDR1 and CDR2 from the germline V gene are SNHLY and FYNNEI. This CDR3 spans 14 amino acids. V was shortened by 3 bases and J by 5 bases, with 13 bases between the two germline ends. CDR3 protein: CASSDAGPSYGYTF. The CDR3 bases are TGTGCCAGCAGTGACGCCGGGCCCAGTTATGGCTACACCTTC.

The gene calls are TRBV24-1 and TRBJ2-1, with TRBD2 identical over 9 bases. Germline values: CDR1 KGHDR, CDR2 SFDVKD. This CDR3 has 16 amino acids. The V gene end was trimmed by 4 bases and the J gene end by 3 bases; junction bases not matched to a gene: 6. The CDR3: CATSESVAGDYNEQFF. The CDR3 DNA reads as TGTGCCACCAGTGAGTCCGTAGCGGGAGACTACAATGAGCAGTTCTTC.

The chain employs TRBV12-5 and TRBJ1-2; 9 bases line up with TRBD1. CDR1 and CDR2 from the germline V gene are LGHNT and FRNRAP. The V segment lost 0 bases and the J segment 2 bases; nucleotides outside the gene matches: 4. This CDR3 has 16 amino acids. CDR3 sequence (DNA): TGTGCTAGTGGTTTGGTACCAGGACAGGGGAACTATGGCTACACCTTC. This encodes CASGLVPGQGNYGYTF.

In this sample, this clonotype turned up a few times. The chain links TRBV27 to TRBJ1-1; no clear D gene. There are 12 residues in the CDR3. Germline V gene lookup returns CDR1 MNHEY and CDR2 SMNVEV (reference sequence). V lost 5 bases, J lost 8 bases, and 12 bases lay in between. CDR3 bases: TGTGCCAGCAGTAGTTTCCCCGGAGAAGCTTTCTTT. It encodes CASSSFPGEAFF.

The chain combines TRBV2 with TRBJ2-3, with a tentative D call TRBD2 (6 bases). With 6 bases removed from V and 2 bases from J, the gap between germline ends came to 9 bases. Germline-derived CDR1 and CDR2 are SNHLY and FYNNEI. This CDR3 contains 13 residues. This chain's CDR3 is CASRGGATDTQYF. The CDR3, as DNA: TGTGCCAGCAGGGGCGGGGCCACAGATACGCAGTATTTT.

In its sample, this clonotype was seen a few times. The chain uses TRBV7-3 and TRBJ1-1; 9 nucleotides agree with TRBD1. Trimming took 4 bases from V and 6 from J; bases not matched to a gene: 9. The CDR3 loop spans 15 amino acids. The germline V gene has CDR1 SGHTA and CDR2 FQGTGA. This CDR3 is CASSSSGTGLSEAFF. The CDR3, as DNA: TGTGCCAGCAGCTCCTCCGGGACAGGGTTATCTGAAGCTTTCTTT.

This clonotype was observed a single time. This chain joins TRBV4-2 and TRBJ2-5; 7 nucleotides agree with TRBD2. The end of the DNA fits TRBJ2-7 better, so the J call may be wrong. There are 16 residues in the CDR3. CDR1 and CDR2 from the germline V gene are LGHNA and YNFKEQ. CDR3 loop: CASSHLMGGSSYEQYF. The CDR3 DNA reads as TGTGCCAGCAGCCATCTCATGGGGGGGAGCTCCTACGAGCAGTACTTC.

This clonotype has just a few counts. The genes are TRBV9 and TRBJ2-7; possibly TRBD2 for D (5 bases). Germline-derived CDR1 and CDR2 are SGDLS and YYNGEE. The CDR3 is made up of 13 amino acids. Trimming shortened V by 2 bases and J by 6 bases, and 12 bases separated the two germline ends. The chain's CDR3 is CASSVGVSGEQYF. CDR3 DNA: TGTGCCAGCAGCGTGGGCGTAAGCGGCGAGCAGTACTTC.

In this sample, this clonotype turned up a few times. J is TRBJ1-6 and V is TRBV18; D uncertain. Germline-derived CDR1 and CDR2 are KGHSH and LQKENI. V was trimmed by 5 bases and J by 9 bases, leaving 11 bases between them. The CDR3 runs to 13 residues. CDR3 DNA sequence: TGTGCCAGCTCATCAGCCTCCGGTTCACCCCTCCACTTT. The encoded protein is CASSSASGSPLHF.